This T cell receptor (beta chain) was recovered during a study of blood T cell repertoires in COVID-19. Whole-study context: The study drew acute and convalescent COVID-19 samples from the United States, Italy and Spain.

Sequencing used immunoSEQ multiplex PCR; TCRdb keeps in-frame clones, though not all of them. The table includes more than 100,000 clones, 80% to 90% detected once. The CDR3 has 12 residues. The germline CDR1 and CDR2 sequences are KGHSH and LQKENI. V shed 2 bases, J shed 6 bases, and the junction held 1 base outside the gene matches. This clone turned up a few times. The chain joins TRBV18 to TRBJ2-7, with TRBD2 matching over 7 bases. The receptor was derived from a human donor in a cohort sampled during active COVID-19. Sequenced sample: peripheral blood. The CDR3: CASSPLAGEQYF. Written as DNA, the CDR3 is TGTGCCAGCTCACCATTAGCGGGCGAGCAGTACTTC.